Listed here are 32 T cell receptor beta chains from one sample, sequenced in a study of cytomegalovirus exposure and HLA in healthy donors. Primers: 60 Vbeta forward and 13 Jbeta reverse. Generated by immunoSEQ multiplex PCR, the TCRdb table keeps only in-frame clones and is missing some. The sample carries over 150,000 clones, around 80% recorded once. The specimen sequenced was PBMCs. The receptors here all came from a woman aged 45 to 65 in good health and CMV-seropositive.

This chain uses TRBV19 with TRBJ1-2; D not resolved. V lost 1 base and J 4 bases, leaving 10 bases between the germline ends. Germline CDR1 reads LNHDA; CDR2 reads SQIVND (reference sequence). The CDR3 is 14 residues long. The CDR3 loop reads CASSIGGYSYGYTF. DNA for the CDR3: TGTGCCAGTAGTATAGGAGGGTACAGCTATGGCTACACCTTC.

V usage is TRBV4-1 and J usage is TRBJ1-6, with TRBD1 identical over 12 bases. The CDR3 consists of 17 residues. The germline V gene has CDR1 MGHRA and CDR2 YSYEKL. Trimming at V came to 0 bases and at J to 10 bases, leaving 7 bases not matched to a gene. In DNA, the CDR3 is TGCGCCAGCAGCCAAGATCGCTTGGGACAGGGGGCATCACCCCTCCACTTT. It translates to CASSQDRLGQGASPLHF.

This clone came up a few times. This chain's CDR3 is CATSGVALLVDEQFF. CDR3 coding DNA: TGTGCCACCAGCGGCGTCGCGCTGCTAGTAGATGAGCAGTTCTTC. The V call is TRBV15, the J call TRBJ2-1, with D hard to call. The CDR3 is 15 amino acids. Between the trimmed V and J ends, which lost 5 bases and 8 bases, there was a span of 19 bases. Germline-derived CDR1 and CDR2 are LNHNV and YYDKDF (reference sequence).

The chain is built from TRBV30 and TRBJ2-1, with 10 bases fitting TRBD1. The germline V gene has CDR1 GTSNPN and CDR2 SVGIG (reference sequence). The V gene end was trimmed by 5 bases and the J gene end by 2 bases; junction bases not matched to a gene: 6. This CDR3 is 15 amino acids long. CDR3 residues: CAWDRDRGTYNEQFF. As DNA, the CDR3 is TGTGCCTGGGACCGGGACAGGGGAACCTACAATGAGCAGTTCTTC.

This chain links TRBV7-3 with TRBJ2-1, with D uncertain. CDR1 is SGHTA and CDR2 is FQGTGA in the germline V gene. V was trimmed by 4 bases and J by 5 bases, leaving 21 bases between them. The CDR3 sequence is 17 residues long. The CDR3: CASSSPESKWSNNEQFF. The CDR3 nucleotides read TGTGCCAGCAGCTCCCCAGAATCCAAGTGGAGTAACAATGAGCAGTTCTTC.

For this clone: The same CDR3 is also encoded by other DNA sequences in this sample. The gene calls are TRBV2 and TRBJ1-2; 11 bases match TRBD1. This CDR3 comprises 14 residues. The trim removed 5 bases at V and 5 bases at J, leaving 4 bases unmatched. In germline, CDR1 is SNHLY, CDR2 FYNNEI. CDR3 nucleotide sequence: TGTGCCAGCAGTCGGACAGGGGGCGGATATGGCTACACCTTC. Translating it yields CASSRTGGGYGYTF.

The gene calls are TRBV6-5 and TRBJ1-1; the D gene is possibly TRBD1 (5 bases). The V gene lost 2 bases and the J gene lost 4 bases, with 11 bases spanning the gap. Germline CDR1 and CDR2: MNHEY and SVGAGI. This CDR3 region has 14 residues. The CDR3 loop is CASSYRQGVTEAFF. CDR3 nucleotide sequence: TGTGCCAGCAGTTACCGGCAGGGTGTCACTGAAGCTTTCTTT.

This chain joins TRBV30 and TRBJ2-1; 8 positions agree with TRBD2. Germline V gene lookup returns CDR1 GTSNPN and CDR2 SVGIG (reference sequence). The CDR3 runs 13 residues. The trim removed 1 base at V and 6 bases at J, leaving 2 bases unmatched. CDR3 region: CAWSAGGANEQFF. CDR3 bases: TGTGCCTGGAGTGCCGGGGGGGCCAATGAGCAGTTCTTC.

The J gene is TRBJ1-1, the V gene TRBV6-1, with 7 bases fitting TRBD1. Looked up from germline, CDR1 is MNHNS and CDR2 is SASEGT. Trimming removed 4 bases from V and 5 bases from J; junction bases left unmatched: 4. The CDR3 loop spans 13 amino acids. The CDR3 reads CASSAGTETEAFF. CDR3 DNA sequence: TGTGCCAGCAGTGCCGGGACAGAAACTGAAGCTTTCTTT.

The chain uses TRBV7-9 and TRBJ2-1; D is uncertain. Looked up from germline, CDR1 is SEHNR and CDR2 is FQNEAQ (reference sequence). CDR3 size: 11 residues. V dropped 5 bases and J dropped 9 bases, with 8 bases sitting between them. DNA for the CDR3: TGTGCCAGCAGCCGAACGGGTGAGCAGTTCTTC. This codes for CASSRTGEQFF.

The V and J genes are TRBV7-3 and TRBJ2-2; D is unresolved. Deletions cut 2 bases from V and 7 bases from J, with 5 bases between. CDR3 size: 12 residues. The germline V gene has CDR1 SGHTA and CDR2 FQGTGA. The CDR3: CASSLLYGELFF. CDR3 bases: TGTGCCAGCAGCTTACTGTACGGGGAGCTGTTTTTT.

The rearrangement uses TRBV30 and TRBJ1-2; 7 nucleotides agree with TRBD1. This CDR3 comprises 14 residues. Germline CDR1 reads GTSNPN; CDR2 reads SVGIG (reference sequence). The trim removed 1 base at V and 5 bases at J, leaving 7 bases unmatched. The CDR3 region has the DNA TGTGCCTGGAGTGCCGCGGGACAGCGGTATGGCTACACCTTC. Protein product: CAWSAAGQRYGYTF.

The V and J genes are TRBV11-2 and TRBJ1-5, with TRBD1 identical over 9 bases. The CDR3 loop spans 16 amino acids. V was clipped by 4 bases and J by 2 bases; unmatched bases: 6. Germline V gives CDR1 SGHAT, CDR2 FQNNGV. CDR3 sequence (DNA): TGTGCCAGCAGCTCCCGGGACAGGGCGGGCAATCAGCCCCAGCATTTT. It codes for CASSSRDRAGNQPQHF.

This sequence joins TRBV9 and TRBJ2-5, with a weak D call TRBD1 (6 bases). With 0 bases removed from V and 11 bases from J, the gap between germline ends came to 20 bases. Germline V lookup: CDR1 SGDLS, CDR2 YYNGEE. The CDR3 has 15 residues. DNA for the CDR3: TGTGCCAGCAGCGTAGGGCCTCAGGGGTCCGGAGAGCAGTACTTC. Translating it yields CASSVGPQGSGEQYF.

The chain employs TRBV4-2 and TRBJ2-7; 8 nucleotides agree with TRBD2. V lost 0 bases to trimming and J lost 7 bases; unmatched junction nucleotides: 14. The CDR3 length is 17 residues. Germline V gene sequence: CDR1 LGHNA, CDR2 YNFKEQ. For the CDR3, the DNA is TGTGCCAGCAGCCAAGAACGTATAGCGGGGCTCGCGGGGGAGCAGTACTTC. It yields the protein CASSQERIAGLAGEQYF.

The chain employs TRBV7-2 and TRBJ1-5, with TRBD1 matching over 9 bases. The length of the CDR3 is 15 residues. V lost 5 bases, J lost 1 base, and 3 bases stayed unmatched. CDR1 SGHTA and CDR2 FQGNSA come from the germline V gene. The CDR3 DNA sequence: TGTGCCAGCAGCCCCGACAGGGGGAGCAATCAGCCCCAGCATTTT. Its translation: CASSPDRGSNQPQHF.

The chain's CDR3 is CASSLAGTGETQYF. The CDR3 DNA reads as TGCGCCAGCAGCTTGGCCGGCACCGGGGAGACCCAGTACTTC. The V and J genes are TRBV5-1 and TRBJ2-5; the D is unclear. The CDR3 contains 14 residues. The V gene lost 0 bases and the J gene lost 5 bases, with 11 bases spanning the gap. Germline-derived CDR1 and CDR2 are SGHRS and YFSETQ.

The chain links TRBV5-4 to TRBJ1-1, with a possible D match to TRBD1 (6 bases). The CDR3 runs to 15 residues. Trimming removed 0 bases from V and 7 bases from J, with 16 bases in between. Germline lookup yields CDR1 SGHNT and CDR2 YYREEE (reference sequence). CDR3 loop: CASSLAVGPRGEAFF. CDR3 in DNA: TGTGCCAGCAGCTTGGCCGTCGGGCCCAGGGGTGAAGCTTTCTTT. Supplemented by reference TRBV5-4 and TRBJ1-1, the full variable domain reads ETGVTQSPTHLIKTRGQQVTLRCSSQSGHNTVSWYQQALGQGPQFIFQYYREEENGRGNFPPRFSGLQFPNYSSELNVNALELDDSALYLCASSLAVGPRGEAFFGQGTRLTVV.

This rearrangement joins TRBV13 to TRBJ2-3; possibly TRBD1 for D (5 bases). This CDR3 is 15 amino acids long. In germline, CDR1 is PRHDT, CDR2 FYEKMQ (reference sequence). The V gene lost 5 bases and the J gene lost 2 bases, with 14 bases spanning the gap. The CDR3 coding sequence is TGTGCCAGCAGCACCCGGACATCCTTCACAGATACGCAGTATTTT. Translated, it gives CASSTRTSFTDTQYF.

This chain's CDR3 is CATSRRPWDRGGEELFF. Written as DNA, the CDR3 is TGTGCCACCAGCAGACGTCCTTGGGACAGGGGTGGAGAGGAGCTGTTTTTT. The V gene is TRBV15, the J gene TRBJ2-2, with 10 bases aligning to TRBD1. Germline lookup yields CDR1 LNHNV and CDR2 YYDKDF (reference sequence). The CDR3 is 17 residues long. V dropped 2 bases and J dropped 10; count of bases not matched to a gene: 13.

V and J are TRBV11-2 and TRBJ2-1; 10 bases fit TRBD2. The CDR3 contains 16 residues. Germline V gene lookup returns CDR1 SGHAT and CDR2 FQNNGV. V dropped 5 bases and J dropped 7; count of bases not matched to a gene: 11. The CDR3 protein is CASSRRQALAGNEQFF. Here the CDR3 DNA reads TGTGCCAGCAGCCGACGACAGGCACTAGCGGGGAATGAGCAGTTCTTC.

The genes are TRBV30 and TRBJ1-1, with 8 bases that match TRBD1. Trimming at V came to 1 base and at J to 4 bases, leaving 2 bases not matched to a gene. CDR1 is GTSNPN and CDR2 is SVGIG in the germline V gene (reference sequence). This CDR3 is 13 amino acids long. This CDR3 reads CAWSGTGSTEAFF. CDR3 bases: TGTGCCTGGAGTGGGACAGGGAGCACTGAAGCTTTCTTT.

This sequence joins TRBV12-5 and TRBJ1-2; tentatively, D is TRBD1 (5 bases). Per the germline V gene, CDR1 is LGHNT and CDR2 is FRNRAP. V was pared by 5 bases and J by 6 bases, with 19 bases between. This CDR3 is built from 15 residues. CDR3 region: CASGQILLGGDGYTF. CDR3 bases: TGTGCTAGTGGTCAAATATTACTGGGGGGGGATGGCTACACCTTC.

J is TRBJ2-2 and V is TRBV15; no definite D call. V was shortened by 3 bases and J by 9 bases, with 11 bases between the two germline ends. This CDR3 spans 13 amino acids. CDR1 is LNHNV, CDR2 YYDKDF, per germline (reference sequence). The CDR3: CATSSTGARELFF. The CDR3 DNA reads as TGTGCCACCAGCAGCACCGGTGCCCGGGAGCTGTTTTTT.

CDR3 nucleotide sequence: TGTGCCAGCAGGGGACTAGCAAGCGATACGCAGTATTTT. Protein: CASRGLASDTQYF. The chain is built from TRBV2 and TRBJ2-3, with 9 bases identical to TRBD2. Germline V gene sequence: CDR1 SNHLY, CDR2 FYNNEI. The CDR3 contains 13 residues. V gave up 6 bases and J gave up 6 bases; unmatched junction bases: 4.

In this sample, this clone turned up a few times. The gene calls are TRBV10-1 and TRBJ1-1; maybe TRBD1 (5 bases). The ends were cut back, 10 bases at V and 8 bases at J, with 17 bases in the middle. The germline V gene has CDR1 WNHNN and CDR2 SYGVQD (reference sequence). The CDR3 is 12 residues long. The CDR3 sequence is CATGYGGREAFF. Written as DNA, the CDR3 is TGCGCCACCGGATATGGGGGGAGGGAAGCTTTCTTT.

The V and J genes are TRBV6-4 and TRBJ2-7, with D possibly TRBD1 on 6 matching bases. V lost 8 bases and J 12 bases, leaving 14 bases between the germline ends. CDR3 length: 10 residues. The germline gives CDR1 MRHNA, CDR2 SNTAGT. This CDR3 reads CASLGVRGYF. The DNA of the CDR3 is TGTGCCAGCTTGGGCGTCAGGGGGTACTTC.

This clone was seen more than once but under ten times. V gene TRBV11-2 combines with J gene TRBJ1-6; 7 positions match TRBD1. CDR1 and CDR2 (germline): SGHAT, FQNNGV. The V gene end was trimmed by 5 bases and the J gene end by 6 bases; junction bases not matched to a gene: 4. The CDR3 runs 14 residues. The CDR3 spells CASSQTGFNSPLHF. The CDR3 DNA is TGTGCCAGCAGCCAGACAGGGTTTAATTCACCCCTCCACTTT.

V is TRBV15 and J is TRBJ1-2, with D maybe TRBD1 (5 bases). Germline CDR1 and CDR2: LNHNV and YYDKDF (reference sequence). Trimming removed 0 bases at V and 5 bases at J, with 22 bases between. The CDR3 sequence is 18 residues long. The chain's CDR3 is CATSRDAKRRAGRYGYTF. The CDR3, as DNA: TGTGCCACCAGCAGAGATGCTAAGAGGAGGGCGGGACGTTATGGCTACACCTTC.

The V gene is TRBV5-1, the J gene TRBJ2-2; D is perhaps TRBD2 (6 bases). The germline V gene has CDR1 SGHRS and CDR2 YFSETQ. CDR3 length: 15 amino acids. V was clipped by 0 bases and J by 6 bases, with 12 bases between them. The chain's CDR3 is CASSLVQGGPGELFF. As DNA, the CDR3 is TGCGCCAGCAGCTTGGTTCAGGGAGGCCCCGGGGAGCTGTTTTTT.

This clone was detected a few times. The gene calls are TRBV18 and TRBJ2-1, with D tentatively TRBD1 (5 bases). The CDR3 length is 17 residues. Germline CDR1 KGHSH, CDR2 LQKENI. Trimming shortened V by 5 bases and J by 8 bases, and 25 bases separated the two germline ends. CDR3: CASSITPRVMAGYEQFF. The CDR3, as DNA: TGTGCCAGCTCAATTACCCCCAGGGTGATGGCTGGCTATGAGCAGTTCTTC.

This chain connects TRBV29-1 to TRBJ1-1, with unresolved D. Per germline, CDR1 SQVTM and CDR2 ANQGSEA. The V end lost 4 bases, the J end lost 0 bases, and 6 bases lay between the germline ends. The CDR3 extends over 12 amino acids. CDR3 sequence (DNA): TGCAGCGTTGTCCAGATGAACACTGAAGCTTTCTTT. Translated, it gives CSVVQMNTEAFF. Using reference TRBV29-1 and TRBJ1-1 for the parts outside the CDR3, the full variable domain is SAVISQKPSRDICQRGTSLTIQCQVDSQVTMMFWYRQQPGQSLTLIATANQGSEATYESGFVIDKFPISRPNLTFSTLTVSNMSPEDSSIYLCSVVQMNTEAFFGQGTRLTVV.